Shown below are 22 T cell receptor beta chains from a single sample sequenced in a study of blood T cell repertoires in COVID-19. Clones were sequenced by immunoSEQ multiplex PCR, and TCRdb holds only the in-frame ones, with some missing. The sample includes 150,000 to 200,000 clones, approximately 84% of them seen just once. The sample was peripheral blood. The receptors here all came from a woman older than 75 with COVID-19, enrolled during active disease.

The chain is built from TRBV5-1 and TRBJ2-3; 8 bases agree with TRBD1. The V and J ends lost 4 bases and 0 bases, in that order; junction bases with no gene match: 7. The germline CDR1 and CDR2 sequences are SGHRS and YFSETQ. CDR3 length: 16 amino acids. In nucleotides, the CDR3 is TGCGCCAGCAGCGCCAACACAGGGGGTAGCACAGATACGCAGTATTTT. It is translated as CASSANTGGSTDTQYF.

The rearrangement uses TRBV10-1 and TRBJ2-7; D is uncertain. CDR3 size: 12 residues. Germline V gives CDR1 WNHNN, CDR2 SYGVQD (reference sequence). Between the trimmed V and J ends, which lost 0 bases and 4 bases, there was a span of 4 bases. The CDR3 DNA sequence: TGCGCCAGCAGTGAGTCCTTGTACGAGCAGTACTTC. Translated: CASSESLYEQYF.

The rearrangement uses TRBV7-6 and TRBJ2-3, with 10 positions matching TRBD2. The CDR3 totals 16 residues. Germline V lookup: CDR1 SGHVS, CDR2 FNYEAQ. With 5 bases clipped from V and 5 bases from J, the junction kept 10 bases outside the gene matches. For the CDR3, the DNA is TGTGCCAGCAGCACCTTAGCGGGAGGTTCCGGAGATACGCAGTATTTT. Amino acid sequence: CASSTLAGGSGDTQYF.

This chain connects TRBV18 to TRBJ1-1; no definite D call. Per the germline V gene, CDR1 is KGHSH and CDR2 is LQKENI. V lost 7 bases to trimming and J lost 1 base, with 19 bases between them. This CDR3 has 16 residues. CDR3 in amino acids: CASLSRNGVWNTEAFF. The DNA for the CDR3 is TGTGCCAGCTTGAGTCGGAACGGGGTTTGGAACACTGAAGCTTTCTTT.

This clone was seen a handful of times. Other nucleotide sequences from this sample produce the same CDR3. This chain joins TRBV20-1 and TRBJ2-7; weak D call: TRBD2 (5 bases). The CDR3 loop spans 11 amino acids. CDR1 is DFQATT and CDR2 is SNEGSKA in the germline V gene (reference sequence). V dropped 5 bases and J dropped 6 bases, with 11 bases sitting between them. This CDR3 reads CSAGGSGEQYF. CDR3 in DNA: TGCAGTGCTGGCGGGTCGGGCGAGCAGTACTTC.

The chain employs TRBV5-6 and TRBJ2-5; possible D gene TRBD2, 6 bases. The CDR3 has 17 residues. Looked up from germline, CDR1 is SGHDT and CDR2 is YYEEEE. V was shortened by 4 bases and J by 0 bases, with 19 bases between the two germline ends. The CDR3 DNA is TGTGCCAGCAGCCCAGGGCCGGGACTGAGGTACCAAGAGACCCAGTACTTC. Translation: CASSPGPGLRYQETQYF.

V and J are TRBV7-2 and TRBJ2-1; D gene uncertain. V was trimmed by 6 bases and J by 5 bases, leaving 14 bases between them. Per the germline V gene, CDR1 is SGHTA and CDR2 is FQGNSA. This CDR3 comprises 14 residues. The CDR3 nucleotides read TGTGCCAGCAGTCGTCAGTTGGCGGACAATGAGCAGTTCTTC. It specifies CASSRQLADNEQFF.

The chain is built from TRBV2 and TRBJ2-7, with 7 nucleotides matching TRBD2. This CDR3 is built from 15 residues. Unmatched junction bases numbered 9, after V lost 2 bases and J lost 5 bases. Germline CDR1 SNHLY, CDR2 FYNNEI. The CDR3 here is CASSEPGRRGDEQYF. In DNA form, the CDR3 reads TGTGCCAGCAGTGAACCGGGACGCCGGGGGGACGAGCAGTACTTC.

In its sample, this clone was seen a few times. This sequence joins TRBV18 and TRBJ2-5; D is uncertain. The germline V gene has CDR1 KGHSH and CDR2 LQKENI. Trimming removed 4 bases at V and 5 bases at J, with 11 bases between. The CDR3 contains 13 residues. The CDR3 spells CASSLAPWETQYF. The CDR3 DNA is TGTGCCAGCTCACTGGCTCCATGGGAGACCCAGTACTTC.

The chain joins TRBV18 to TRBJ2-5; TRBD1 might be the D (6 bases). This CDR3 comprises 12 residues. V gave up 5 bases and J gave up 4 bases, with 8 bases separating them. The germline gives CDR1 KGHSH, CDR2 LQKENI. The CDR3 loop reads CASSEGGETQYF. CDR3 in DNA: TGTGCCAGCTCAGAAGGGGGAGAGACCCAGTACTTC. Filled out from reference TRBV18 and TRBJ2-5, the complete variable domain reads NAGVMQNPRHLVRRRGQEARLRCSPMKGHSHVYWYRQLPEEGLKFMVYLQKENIIDESGMPKERFSAEFPKEGPSILRIQQVVRGDSAAYFCASSEGGETQYFGPGTRLLVL.

The CDR3 loop is CASSASGARDTQYF. Written as DNA, the CDR3 is TGTGCCAGCAGCGCTAGCGGGGCTAGGGATACGCAGTATTTT. The V call is TRBV6-5, the J call TRBJ2-3; 9 bases map to TRBD2. Germline values: CDR1 MNHEY, CDR2 SVGAGI. Trimming removed 6 bases from V and 6 bases from J; junction bases left unmatched: 7. The CDR3 has 14 amino acids.

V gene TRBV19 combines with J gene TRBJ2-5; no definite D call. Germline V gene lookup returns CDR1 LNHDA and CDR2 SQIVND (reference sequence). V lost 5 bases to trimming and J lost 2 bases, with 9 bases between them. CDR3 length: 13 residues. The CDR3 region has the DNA TGTGCCAGTAGTGGAGAGAGGCAAGAGACCCAGTACTTC. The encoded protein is CASSGERQETQYF.

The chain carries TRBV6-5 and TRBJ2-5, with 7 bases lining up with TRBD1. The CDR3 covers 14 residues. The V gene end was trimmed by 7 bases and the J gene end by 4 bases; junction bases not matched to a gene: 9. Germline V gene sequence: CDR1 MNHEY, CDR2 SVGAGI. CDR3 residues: CASNDRVNRETQYF. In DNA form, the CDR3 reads TGTGCCAGCAACGACAGGGTGAACCGAGAGACCCAGTACTTC.

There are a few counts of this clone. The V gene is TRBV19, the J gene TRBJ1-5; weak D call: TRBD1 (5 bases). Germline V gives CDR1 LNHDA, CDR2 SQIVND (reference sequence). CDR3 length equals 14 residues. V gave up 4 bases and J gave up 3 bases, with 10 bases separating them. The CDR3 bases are TGTGCCAGTAGTAGGGGCGGATACAATCAGCCCCAGCATTTT. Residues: CASSRGGYNQPQHF.

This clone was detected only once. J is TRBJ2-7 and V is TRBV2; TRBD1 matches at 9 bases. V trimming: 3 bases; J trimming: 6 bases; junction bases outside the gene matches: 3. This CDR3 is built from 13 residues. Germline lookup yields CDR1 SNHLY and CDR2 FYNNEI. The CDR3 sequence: CASSDGQGFEQYF. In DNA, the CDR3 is TGTGCCAGCAGTGACGGACAGGGGTTCGAGCAGTACTTC. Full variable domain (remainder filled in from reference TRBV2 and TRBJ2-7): EPEVTQTPSHQVTQMGQEVILRCVPISNHLYFYWYRQILGQKVEFLVSFYNNEISEKSEIFDDQFSVERPDGSNFTLKIRSTKLEDSAMYFCASSDGQGFEQYFGPGTRLTVT.

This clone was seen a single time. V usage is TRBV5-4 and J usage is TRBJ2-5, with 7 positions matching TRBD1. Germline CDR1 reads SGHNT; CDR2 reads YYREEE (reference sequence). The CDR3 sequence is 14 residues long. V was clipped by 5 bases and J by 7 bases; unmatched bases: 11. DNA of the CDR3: TGTGCCAGCAGTGAACAGGGGCCTGGGGTGACCCAGTACTTC. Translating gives CASSEQGPGVTQYF.

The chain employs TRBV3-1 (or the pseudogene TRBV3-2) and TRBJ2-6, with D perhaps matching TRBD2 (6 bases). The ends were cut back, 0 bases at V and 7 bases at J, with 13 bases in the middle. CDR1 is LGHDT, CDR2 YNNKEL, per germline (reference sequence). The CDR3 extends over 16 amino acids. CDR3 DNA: TGTGCCAGCAGCCAAGAGGTGTGGGGGGTAGCCAACGTCCTGACTTTC. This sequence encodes CASSQEVWGVANVLTF.

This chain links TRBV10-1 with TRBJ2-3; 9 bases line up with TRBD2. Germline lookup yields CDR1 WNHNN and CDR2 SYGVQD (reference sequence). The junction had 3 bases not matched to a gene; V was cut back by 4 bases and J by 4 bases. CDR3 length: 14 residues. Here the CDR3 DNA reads TGCGCCAGCAGTGCGGCGGGAGGGTCAGATACGCAGTATTTT. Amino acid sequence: CASSAAGGSDTQYF.

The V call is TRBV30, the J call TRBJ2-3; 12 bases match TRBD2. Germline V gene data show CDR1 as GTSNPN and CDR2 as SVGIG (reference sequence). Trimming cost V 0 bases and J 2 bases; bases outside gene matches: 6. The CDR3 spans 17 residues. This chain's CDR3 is CAWSVQASGGATDTQYF. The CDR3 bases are TGTGCCTGGAGTGTACAGGCTAGCGGGGGGGCCACAGATACGCAGTATTTT.

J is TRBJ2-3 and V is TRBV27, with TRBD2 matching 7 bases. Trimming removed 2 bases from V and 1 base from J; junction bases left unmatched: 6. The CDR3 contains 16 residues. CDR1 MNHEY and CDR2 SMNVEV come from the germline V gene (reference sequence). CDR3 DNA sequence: TGTGCCAGCAGTTTAGGGAGTGCGGGAGGCACAGATACGCAGTATTTT. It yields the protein CASSLGSAGGTDTQYF.

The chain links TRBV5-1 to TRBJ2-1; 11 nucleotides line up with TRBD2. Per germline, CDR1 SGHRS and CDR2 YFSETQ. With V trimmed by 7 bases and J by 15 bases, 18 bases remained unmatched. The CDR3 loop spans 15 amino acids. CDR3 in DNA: TGCGCCAGCCTCCCGGGGGGACTAGCGGACTCGTGGCTGTTCTTC. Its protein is CASLPGGLADSWLFF.

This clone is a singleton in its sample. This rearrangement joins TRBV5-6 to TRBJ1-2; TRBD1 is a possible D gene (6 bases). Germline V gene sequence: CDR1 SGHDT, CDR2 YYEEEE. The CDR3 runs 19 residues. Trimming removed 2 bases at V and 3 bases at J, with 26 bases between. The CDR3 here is CASSLYRDITPGLDYGYTF. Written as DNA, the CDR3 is TGTGCCAGCAGCTTATACCGGGACATCACGCCGGGCTTGGACTATGGCTACACCTTC.